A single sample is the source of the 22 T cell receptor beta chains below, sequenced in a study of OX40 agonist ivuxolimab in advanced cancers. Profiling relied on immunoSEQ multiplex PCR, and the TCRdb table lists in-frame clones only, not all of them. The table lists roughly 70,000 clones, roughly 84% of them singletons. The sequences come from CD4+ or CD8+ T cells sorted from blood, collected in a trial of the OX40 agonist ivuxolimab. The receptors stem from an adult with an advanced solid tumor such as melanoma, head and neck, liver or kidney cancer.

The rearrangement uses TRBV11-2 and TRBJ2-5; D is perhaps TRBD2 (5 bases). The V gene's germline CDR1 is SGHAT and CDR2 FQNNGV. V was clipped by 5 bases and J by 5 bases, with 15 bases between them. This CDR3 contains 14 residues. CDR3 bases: TGTGCCAGCAGCCTGCCGGGGAGTTTGGAGACCCAGTACTTC. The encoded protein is CASSLPGSLETQYF.

DNA for the CDR3: TGCGCCAGCAGCGGCGGGAGGGGCTACCTCGATGAGCAGTTCTTC. Its protein is CASSGGRGYLDEQFF. The J gene is TRBJ2-1, the V gene TRBV5-1; 9 nucleotides agree with TRBD2. The CDR3 spans 15 residues. Germline CDR1 SGHRS, CDR2 YFSETQ. V shed 4 bases, J shed 8 bases, and the junction held 10 bases outside the gene matches.

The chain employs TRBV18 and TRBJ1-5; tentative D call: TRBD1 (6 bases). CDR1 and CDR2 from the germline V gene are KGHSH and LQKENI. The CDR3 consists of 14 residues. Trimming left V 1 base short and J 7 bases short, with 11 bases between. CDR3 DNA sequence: TGTGCCAGCTCACCACTGGACAGCGGACAGCCCCAGCATTTT. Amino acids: CASSPLDSGQPQHF.

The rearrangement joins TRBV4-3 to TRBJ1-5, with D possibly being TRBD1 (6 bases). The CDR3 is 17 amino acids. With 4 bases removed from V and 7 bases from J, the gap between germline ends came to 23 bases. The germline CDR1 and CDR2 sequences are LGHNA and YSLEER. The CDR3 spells CASSPQAATGLNQPQHF. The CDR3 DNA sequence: TGCGCCAGCAGCCCACAGGCCGCTACAGGGTTGAACCAGCCCCAGCATTTT.

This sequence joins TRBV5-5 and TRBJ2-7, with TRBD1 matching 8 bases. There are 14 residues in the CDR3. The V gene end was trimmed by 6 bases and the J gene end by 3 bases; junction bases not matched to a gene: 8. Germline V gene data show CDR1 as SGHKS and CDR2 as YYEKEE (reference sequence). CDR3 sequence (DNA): TGTGCCAGCACGCGCTCAGGGACAGGCTACGAGCAGTACTTC. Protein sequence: CASTRSGTGYEQYF. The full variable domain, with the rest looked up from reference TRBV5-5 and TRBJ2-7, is DAGVTQSPTHLIKTRGQQVTLRCSPISGHKSVSWYQQVLGQGPQFIFQYYEKEERGRGNFPDRFSARQFPNYSSELNVNALLLGDSALYLCASTRSGTGYEQYFGPGTRLTVT.

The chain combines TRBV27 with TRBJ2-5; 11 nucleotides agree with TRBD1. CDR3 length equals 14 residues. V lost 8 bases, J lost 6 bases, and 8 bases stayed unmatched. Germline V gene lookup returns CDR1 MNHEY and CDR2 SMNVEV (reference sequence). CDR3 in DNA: TGTGCCAGCGCCTCCGGGACAGGGGGGAAGACCCAGTACTTC. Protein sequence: CASASGTGGKTQYF.

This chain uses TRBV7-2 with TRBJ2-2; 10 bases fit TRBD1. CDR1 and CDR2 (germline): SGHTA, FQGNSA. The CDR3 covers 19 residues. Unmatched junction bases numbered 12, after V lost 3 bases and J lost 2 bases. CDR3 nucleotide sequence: TGTGCCAGCAGCTTCCGGGGACAGGGGAGGATGGGAAACACCGGGGAGCTGTTTTTT. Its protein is CASSFRGQGRMGNTGELFF.

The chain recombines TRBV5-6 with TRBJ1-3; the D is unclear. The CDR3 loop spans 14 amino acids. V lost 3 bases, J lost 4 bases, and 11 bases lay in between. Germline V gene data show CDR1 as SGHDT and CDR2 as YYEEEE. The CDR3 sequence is CASSSVGSGNTIYF. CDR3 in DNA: TGTGCCAGCAGCTCCGTGGGCTCCGGAAACACCATATATTTT.

CDR3 in DNA: TGTGCCAGCAGCAAAATAGTGGCCGGGGAGACCCAGTACTTC. As protein: CASSKIVAGETQYF. The chain carries TRBV21-1 and TRBJ2-5; the D call TRBD2 from the table was never checked on the DNA. TRBV21-1 constitutes a pseudogene. This CDR3 region has 14 residues.

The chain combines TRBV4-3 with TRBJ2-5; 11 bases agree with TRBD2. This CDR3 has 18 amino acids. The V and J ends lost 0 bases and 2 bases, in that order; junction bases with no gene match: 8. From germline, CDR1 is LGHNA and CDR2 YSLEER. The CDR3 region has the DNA TGCGCCAGCAGCCAAGATTCCACTAGCGGGGGCAGACAAGAGACCCAGTACTTC. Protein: CASSQDSTSGGRQETQYF.

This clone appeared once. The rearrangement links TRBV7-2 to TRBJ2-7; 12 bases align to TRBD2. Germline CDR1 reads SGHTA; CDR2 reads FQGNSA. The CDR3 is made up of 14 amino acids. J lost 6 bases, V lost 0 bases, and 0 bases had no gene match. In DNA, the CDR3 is TGTGCCAGCAGCTTAGCGGGACTAGCGGGCGAGCAGTACTTC. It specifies CASSLAGLAGEQYF.

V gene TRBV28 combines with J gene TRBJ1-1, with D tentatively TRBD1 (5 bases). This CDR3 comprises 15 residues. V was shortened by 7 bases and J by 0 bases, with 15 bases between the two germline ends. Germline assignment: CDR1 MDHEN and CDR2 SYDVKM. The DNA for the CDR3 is TGTGCCAGCACGATTCCGGGACGGCTGAACACTGAAGCTTTCTTT. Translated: CASTIPGRLNTEAFF. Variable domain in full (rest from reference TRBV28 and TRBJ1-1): DVKVTQSSRYLVKRTGEKVFLECVQDMDHENMFWYRQDPGLGLRLIYFSYDVKMKEKGDIPEGYSVSREKKERFSLILESASTNQTSMYLCASTIPGRLNTEAFFGQGTRLTVV.

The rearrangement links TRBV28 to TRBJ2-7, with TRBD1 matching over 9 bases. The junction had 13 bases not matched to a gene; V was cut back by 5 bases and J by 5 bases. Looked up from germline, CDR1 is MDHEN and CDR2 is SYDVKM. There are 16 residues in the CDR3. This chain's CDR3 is CASSTPSPGQGDEQYF. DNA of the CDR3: TGTGCCAGCAGTACCCCGAGTCCGGGACAGGGTGACGAGCAGTACTTC.

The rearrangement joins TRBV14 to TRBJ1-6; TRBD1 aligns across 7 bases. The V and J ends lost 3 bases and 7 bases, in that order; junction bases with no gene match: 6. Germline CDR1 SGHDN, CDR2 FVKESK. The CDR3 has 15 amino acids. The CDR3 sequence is CASSHDRVINSPLHF. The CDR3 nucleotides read TGTGCCAGCAGCCACGACAGGGTGATAAATTCACCCCTCCACTTT.

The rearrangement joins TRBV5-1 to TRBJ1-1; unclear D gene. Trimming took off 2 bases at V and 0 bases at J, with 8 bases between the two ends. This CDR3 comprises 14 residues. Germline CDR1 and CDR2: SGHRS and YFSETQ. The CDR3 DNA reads TGCGCCAGCAGCTTTCGGGGTATGAACACTGAAGCTTTCTTT. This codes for CASSFRGMNTEAFF. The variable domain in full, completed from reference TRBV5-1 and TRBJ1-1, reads KAGVTQTPRYLIKTRGQQVTLSCSPISGHRSVSWYQQTPGQGLQFLFEYFSETQRNKGNFPGRFSGRQFSNSRSEMNVSTLELGDSALYLCASSFRGMNTEAFFGQGTRLTVV.

CDR3 DNA: TGTGCCAGCAGTCAACCCGTAGCGGGCGGAGTAGATACGCAGTATTTT. Protein sequence: CASSQPVAGGVDTQYF. This chain uses TRBV7-2 with TRBJ2-3, with 7 bases aligning to TRBD2. This CDR3 is 16 amino acids long. The V gene's germline CDR1 is SGHTA and CDR2 FQGNSA. Germline trimming cut 6 bases from V and 5 bases from J; bases unmatched to any gene: 14.

The CDR3 DNA reads TGTGCCAGCAGCAAAGGGGGGGCTTGCGACACCGGGGAGCTGTTTTTT. Translating gives CASSKGGACDTGELFF. The chain employs TRBV21-1 and TRBJ2-2. TRBV21-1 is marked as a pseudogene. This CDR3 has 16 amino acids.

The CDR3 bases are TGTGCCAGCAGCCCCAGGGTTGAAAAACTGTTTTTT. It specifies CASSPRVEKLFF. This chain links TRBV7-9 with TRBJ1-4, with D tentatively TRBD1 (5 bases). CDR1 is SEHNR, CDR2 FQNEAQ, per germline (reference sequence). This CDR3 has 12 residues. Trimming stripped 5 bases from V and 7 bases from J, with 8 bases between.

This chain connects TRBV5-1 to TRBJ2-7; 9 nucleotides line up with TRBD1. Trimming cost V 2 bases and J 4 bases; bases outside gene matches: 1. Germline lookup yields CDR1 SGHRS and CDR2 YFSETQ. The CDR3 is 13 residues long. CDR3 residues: CASSFGTGYEQYF. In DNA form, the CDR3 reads TGCGCCAGCAGCTTTGGGACAGGGTACGAGCAGTACTTC.

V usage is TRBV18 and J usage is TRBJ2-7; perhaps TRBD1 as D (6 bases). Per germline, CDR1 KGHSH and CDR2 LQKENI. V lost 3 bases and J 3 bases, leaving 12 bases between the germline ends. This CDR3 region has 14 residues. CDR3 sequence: CASSPLQGNYEQYF. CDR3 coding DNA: TGTGCCAGCTCACCCTTACAGGGCAACTACGAGCAGTACTTC.

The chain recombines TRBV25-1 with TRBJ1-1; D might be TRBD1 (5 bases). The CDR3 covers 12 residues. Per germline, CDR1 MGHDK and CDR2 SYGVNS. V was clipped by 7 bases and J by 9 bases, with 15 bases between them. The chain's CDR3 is CASIDSTLKAFF. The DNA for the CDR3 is TGTGCCAGCATAGACAGCACCCTGAAAGCTTTCTTT.

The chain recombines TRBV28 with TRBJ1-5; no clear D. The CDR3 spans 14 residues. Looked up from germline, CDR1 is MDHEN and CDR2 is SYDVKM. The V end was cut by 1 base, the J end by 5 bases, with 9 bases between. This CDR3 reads CASSLFSTYQPQHF. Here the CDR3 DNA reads TGTGCCAGCAGTTTATTTTCCACTTATCAGCCCCAGCATTTT.